These T cell receptor beta chains were read from a single sample in a study of T cells in Graves' hyperthyroidism and ophthalmopathy. TCRdb analysed the multiplex PCR reads with MiXCR anew, one entry per CDR3 protein. Of a few hundred thousand distinct CDR3 sequences detected, 15% to 20% appear once; the ten largest clones hold approximately 30%. Sequenced sample: blood. The source is a woman in her thirties with Graves' ophthalmopathy. CDR3s include the opening cysteine and the closing phenylalanine or tryptophan. A D gene is named only where the DNA matches it firmly. Some rows mark clone size as missing; the rest say once, few, many or name a class of expanded clone.

d_call	v_call	j_call	clone_size	cdr3_aa
TRBD2	TRBV28	TRBJ2-1	many	CASSHGRLAGVNEQFF
-	TRBV30	TRBJ2-4	many	CAWSQGVVAKNIQYF
TRBD1	TRBV28	TRBJ2-3	-	CASSGISLYGQGTDTQYF
TRBD2	TRBV29-1	TRBJ2-4	-	CSVEGGTSGSPLYF
-	TRBV7-2	TRBJ1-6	-	CASSPREGGNSPLHF
-	TRBV5-5	TRBJ1-4	few	CASSPRTEATNEKLFF
-	TRBV6-2/TRBV6-3	TRBJ2-4	-	CASSRPGEAKNIQYF
-	TRBV9	TRBJ2-3	-	CASSVGGLTDTQYF
-	TRBV6-2/TRBV6-3	TRBJ2-1	few	CASSYLADYNEQFF
-	TRBV27	TRBJ1-1	-	CASSLSRVAHTEAFF
-	TRBV9	TRBJ2-1	-	CASRRGGVTRDEQFF
TRBD2	TRBV9	TRBJ2-1	few	CASSVEGRVYNEQFF
TRBD1	TRBV3-1	TRBJ1-1	many	CASSQQGEDTEAFF
TRBD2	TRBV20-1	TRBJ2-1	-	CSAFSGSTENEQFF
TRBD1	TRBV6-1	TRBJ2-2	-	CASIQDREWGELSF
-	TRBV28	TRBJ1-5	few	CANKKPPLFGGQPQHF
TRBD2	TRBV10-3	TRBJ2-7	many	CAIGIGGDEQYF
-	TRBV27	TRBJ2-4	-	CASRPTPPSLNIQHF
TRBD1	TRBV28	TRBJ2-4	many	CASGDRGLGNIQYF
-	TRBV30	TRBJ2-3	few	CAWSLADTQYF
TRBD1	TRBV4-3	TRBJ1-3	-	CASSQSIQGARGNTIYF
-	TRBV20-1	TRBJ1-4	few	CSAETGLQNEKLFF
-	TRBV15	TRBJ2-1	few	CATSRDPLNEQFF
TRBD2	TRBV7-9	TRBJ2-1	many	CASSYPEREGSNEQFF
TRBD1	TRBV30	TRBJ1-2	many	CAFLDRAGYTF
-	TRBV7-3	TRBJ2-1	-	CASSLERDSSSYNEQFF
TRBD2	TRBV6-1	TRBJ2-5	few	CASSTRTSGIEETQYF
TRBD2	TRBV7-8	TRBJ2-7	few	CASSPIAGPYEQYF
TRBD2	TRBV24-1	TRBJ2-1	few	CATQSGSSYNEQFF
TRBD2	TRBV28	TRBJ2-7	many	CASSSLPLGLAGGKLYEQYF
-	TRBV6-1	TRBJ1-1	-	CASSRHRALGTEAFF
-	TRBV7-2	TRBJ2-5	many	CASSDTSLQTQYF
-	TRBV12-3/TRBV12-4	TRBJ2-1	many	CASSLTGRSEQFF
-	TRBV20-1	TRBJ2-5	many	CSALDWGETQYF
-	TRBV7-9	TRBJ2-1	few	CASRRSENEQFF
-	TRBV11-1	TRBJ1-4	few	CASSSPSGTPEKLFF
TRBD1	TRBV28	TRBJ2-7	-	CASTGTGRLAHSYEQYF